Following are 9 T cell receptor beta chains from one sample sequenced in a study of T cell repertoires in cytomegalovirus infection. TCRdb itself ran the reads through MiXCR, one entry per CDR3 protein. The data contain roughly 920,000 distinct CDR3 sequences, 30% to 40% of them singletons. Antigen specificity for these receptors is unknown. This specimen was cultured CD8+ T cells from PBMCs, taken from culture after CMV antigen stimulation. All receptors come from a human donor in good health (CMV status not recorded). Some clones in this sample may be carry-over from other donors' samples.

As concerns this clonotype: Sequence at one end of the junction differs from germline and may be a read error. This chain connects TRBV6-2 or TRBV6-3 to TRBJ2-6; D is undetermined. CDR3 length equals 16 residues. Germline CDR1 and CDR2: MNHEY and SVGEGT. DNA for the CDR3: TGTACCAGCAGTGAACCGTACGGACCTGGGGCCAACGTCCTGACTTTC. Translating gives CTSSEPYGPGANVLTF.

This clonotype turned up a few times. The chain couples TRBV24-1 to TRBJ2-3, with 9 bases aligning to TRBD1. Germline CDR1 is KGHDR and CDR2 is SFDVKD. This CDR3 spans 14 amino acids. Trimming at V came to 7 bases and at J to 5 bases, leaving 6 bases not matched to a gene. The CDR3 nucleotides read TGTGCCACCAGCTCGGGACAGGGAAAAGATACGCAGTATTTT. Amino acid sequence: CATSSGQGKDTQYF.

This chain links TRBV23-1 with TRBJ2-7; D gene unclear. TRBV23-1 is an ORF; its function is uncertain. Trimming stripped 8 bases from V and 3 bases from J, with 17 bases between. The CDR3 covers 14 residues. The CDR3: CASPDLSVVYEQYV. In DNA form, the CDR3 reads TGCGCCAGCCCCGACCTAAGCGTGGTCTACGAGCAGTACGTC.

The V and J genes are TRBV27 and TRBJ2-1; D remains unclear. CDR1 MNHEY and CDR2 SMNVEV come from the germline V gene (reference sequence). Trimming cost V 7 bases and J 1 base, with 14 bases left between them. The CDR3 has 15 amino acids. The CDR3 is CASNIINGSYNEQFF. In DNA form, the CDR3 reads TGTGCCAGCAACATTATCAATGGGTCCTACAATGAGCAGTTCTTC.

The J gene is TRBJ2-4, the V gene TRBV20-1; 12 nucleotides align to TRBD2. Germline lookup yields CDR1 DFQATT and CDR2 SNEGSKA (reference sequence). The CDR3 loop spans 17 amino acids. Trimming took 4 bases from V and 7 from J; bases not matched to a gene: 14. CDR3 sequence: CSAIPLAGGPLGNIQYF. In DNA form, the CDR3 reads TGCAGTGCTATCCCTCTAGCGGGGGGGCCCCTAGGGAACATTCAGTACTTC.

This clonotype was seen only a few times. The chain uses TRBV15 and TRBJ1-4; tentatively, D is TRBD1 (5 bases). Germline V lookup: CDR1 LNHNV, CDR2 YYDKDF (reference sequence). This CDR3 region has 15 residues. The germline V and J ends were trimmed by 2 bases and 8 bases, with 15 bases remaining between them. DNA of the CDR3: TGTGCCACCAGCAGAAACCGCGGGGGAGGCGAAAAACTGTTTTTT. The encoded protein is CATSRNRGGGEKLFF.

V gene TRBV10-3 combines with J gene TRBJ2-3, with 8 positions matching TRBD2. V shed 6 bases and J 2 bases; nucleotides not matched to a gene: 4. The CDR3 is made up of 14 amino acids. Per the germline V gene, CDR1 is ENHRY and CDR2 is SYGVKD. Written as DNA, the CDR3 is TGTGCCATCAGCGGACTAGCATACACAGATACGCAGTATTTT. Translation gives CAISGLAYTDTQYF.

This clonotype was seen ten or more times. The chain employs TRBV7-9 and TRBJ2-2; 9 bases map to TRBD1. This CDR3 is built from 19 residues. Germline CDR1 reads SEHNR; CDR2 reads FQNEAQ (reference sequence). The V and J ends lost 7 bases and 6 bases, in that order; junction bases with no gene match: 21. The CDR3 nucleotides are TGTGCCAGCACCCAATGGGGAACAGGGGGCGAGCAGCCGGCCGGGGAGCTGTTTTTT. This codes for CASTQWGTGGEQPAGELFF.

A few counts support this clonotype. The chain links TRBV7-6 to TRBJ2-1; D may be TRBD1 (7 bases). The CDR3 has 16 amino acids. The germline V gene encodes CDR1 SGHVS and CDR2 FNYEAQ. V gave up 0 bases and J gave up 7 bases, with 16 bases separating them. For the CDR3, the DNA is TGTGCCAGCAGCTTAGCGCACCAGGGGGGTATGAATGAGCAGTTCTTC. It translates to CASSLAHQGGMNEQFF. Combining the CDR3 with reference TRBV7-6 and TRBJ2-1 gives the whole variable domain GAGVSQSPRYKVTKRGQDVALRCDPISGHVSLYWYRQALGQGPEFLTYFNYEAQQDKSGLPNDRFSAERPEGSISTLTIQRTEQRDSAMYRCASSLAHQGGMNEQFFGPGTRLTVL.